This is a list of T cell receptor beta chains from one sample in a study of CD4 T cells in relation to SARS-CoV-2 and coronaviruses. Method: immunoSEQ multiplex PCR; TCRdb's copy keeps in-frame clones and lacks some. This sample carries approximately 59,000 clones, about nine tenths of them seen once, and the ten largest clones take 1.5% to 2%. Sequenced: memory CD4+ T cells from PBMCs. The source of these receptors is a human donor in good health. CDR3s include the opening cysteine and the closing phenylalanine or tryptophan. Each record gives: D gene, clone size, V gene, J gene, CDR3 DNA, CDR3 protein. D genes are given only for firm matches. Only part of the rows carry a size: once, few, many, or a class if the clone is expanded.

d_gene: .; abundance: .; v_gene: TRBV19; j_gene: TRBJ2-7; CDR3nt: TGTGCCAGTAGTATAGGGCCAGTCTCCTACGAGCAGTACTTC; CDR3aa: CASSIGPVSYEQYF
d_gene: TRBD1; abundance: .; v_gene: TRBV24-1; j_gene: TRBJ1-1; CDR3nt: TGTGCCACCGGGACAGGGGCGAACACTGAAGCTTTCTTT; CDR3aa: CATGTGANTEAFF
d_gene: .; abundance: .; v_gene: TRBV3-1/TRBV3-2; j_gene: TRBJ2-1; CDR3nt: TGTGCCAGCAGCCAAGGGCTAGTGGGGAACAATGAGCAGTTCTTC; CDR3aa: CASSQGLVGNNEQFF
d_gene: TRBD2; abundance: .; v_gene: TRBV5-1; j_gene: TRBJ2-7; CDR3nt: TGCGCCAGCAGCTTGGTACTAGCGGGGAGCTCCTACGAGCAGTACTTC; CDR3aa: CASSLVLAGSSYEQYF
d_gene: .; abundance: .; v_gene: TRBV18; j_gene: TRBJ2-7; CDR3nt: TGTGCCAGCTCCCCGGAGCGGGACACTTCCTACGAGCAGTACTTC; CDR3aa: CASSPERDTSYEQYF
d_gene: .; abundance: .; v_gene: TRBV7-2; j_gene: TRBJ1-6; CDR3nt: TGTGCCAGCAGCTGGTTAGCCGCACCCCTCCACTTT; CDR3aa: CASSWLAAPLHF
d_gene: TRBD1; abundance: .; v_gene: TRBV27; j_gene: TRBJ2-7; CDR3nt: TGTGCCAGCAGTTGGGAGCGGGACAGGGACTCCGAGCAGTACTTC; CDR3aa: CASSWERDRDSEQYF
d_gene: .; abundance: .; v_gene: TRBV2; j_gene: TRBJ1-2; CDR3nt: TGTGCCAGCAGTGAAGTTGGGGCCGGCTATGGCTACACCTTC; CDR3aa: CASSEVGAGYGYTF
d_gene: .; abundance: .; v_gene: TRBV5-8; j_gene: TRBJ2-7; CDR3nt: TGTGCCAGCAGCAGACCGGGACAAGGGGCCGAGCAGTACTTC; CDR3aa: CASSRPGQGAEQYF
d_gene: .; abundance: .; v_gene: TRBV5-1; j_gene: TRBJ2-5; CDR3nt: TGCGCCAGCAGCTTGGAAAGGGGCCCCCAGTACTTC; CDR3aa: CASSLERGPQYF
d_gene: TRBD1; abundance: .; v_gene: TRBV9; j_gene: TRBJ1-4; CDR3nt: TGTGCCAGCAGCGACCGGGACAGGGGTGAAAAACTGTTTTTT; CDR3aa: CASSDRDRGEKLFF
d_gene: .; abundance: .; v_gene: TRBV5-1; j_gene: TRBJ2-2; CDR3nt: TGCGCCAGCAGCTTTTTAGACAGCACCGGGGAGCTGTTTTTT; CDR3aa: CASSFLDSTGELFF
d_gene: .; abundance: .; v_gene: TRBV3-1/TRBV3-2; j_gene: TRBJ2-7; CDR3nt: TGTGCCAGCAGCCAAGAGGCAGGAACCTACGAGCAGTACTTC; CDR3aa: CASSQEAGTYEQYF
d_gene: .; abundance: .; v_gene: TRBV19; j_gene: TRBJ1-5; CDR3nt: TGTGCCAGTGCCCGGGTGAATAGCAATCAGCCCCAGCATTTT; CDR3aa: CASARVNSNQPQHF
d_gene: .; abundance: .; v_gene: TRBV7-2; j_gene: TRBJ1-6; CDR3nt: TGTGCCAGCAGCGCCACGGGTGGCTCCTATAATTCACCCCTCCACTTT; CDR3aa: CASSATGGSYNSPLHF
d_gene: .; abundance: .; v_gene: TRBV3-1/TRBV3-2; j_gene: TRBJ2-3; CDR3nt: TGTGCCAGCAGCCAAGTTTATGGAAGGGCGCAGTATTTT; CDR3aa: CASSQVYGRAQYF
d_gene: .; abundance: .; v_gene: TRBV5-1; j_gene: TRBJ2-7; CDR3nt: TGCGCCAGCAGCTTGGATGTAGACCGAGGAGAGCAGTACTTC; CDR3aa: CASSLDVDRGEQYF
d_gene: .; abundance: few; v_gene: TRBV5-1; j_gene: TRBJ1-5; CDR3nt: TGCGCCAGCAGCGTTCAGGCTCTTGGGGGCAATCAGCCCCAGCATTTT; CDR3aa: CASSVQALGGNQPQHF
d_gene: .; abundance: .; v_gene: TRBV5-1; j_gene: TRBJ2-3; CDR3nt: TGCGCCAGCAGCTTGGTTCAGGATAGCACAGATACGCAGTATTTT; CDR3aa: CASSLVQDSTDTQYF
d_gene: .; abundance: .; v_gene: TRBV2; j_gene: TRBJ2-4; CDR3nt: TGTGCCAGCAGTGCGGGGAAAAACATTCAGTACTTC; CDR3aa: CASSAGKNIQYF
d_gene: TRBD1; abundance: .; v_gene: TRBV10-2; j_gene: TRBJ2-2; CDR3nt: TGCGCCAGCAGATCCGGGACAGGGACTTCAAGCGGGGAGCTGTTTTTT; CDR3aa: CASRSGTGTSSGELFF
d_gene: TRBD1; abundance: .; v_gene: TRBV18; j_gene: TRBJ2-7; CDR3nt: TGTGCCAGCTCACTTCGACAGGGTGAGGACGAGCAGTACTTC; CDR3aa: CASSLRQGEDEQYF
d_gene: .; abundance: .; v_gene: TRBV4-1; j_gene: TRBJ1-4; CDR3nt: TGCGCCAGCAGCCGCGGGAGGGGGGGCCTGGCGGGAGCTAATGAAAAACTGTTTTTT; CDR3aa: CASSRGRGGLAGANEKLFF
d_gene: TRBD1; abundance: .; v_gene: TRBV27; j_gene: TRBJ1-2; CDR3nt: TGTGCCAGCAGTCCCTTGGGACAGGGCCTTGGCTACACCTTC; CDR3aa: CASSPLGQGLGYTF
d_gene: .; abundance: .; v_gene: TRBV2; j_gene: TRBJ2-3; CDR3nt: TGTGCCAGCAGTGAAGAAGAGGGAGATACGCAGTATTTT; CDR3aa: CASSEEEGDTQYF